This T cell receptor (beta chain) was captured in a study of CDR3 diversity in severe acne. TCRdb redid the calling of the PCR reads with MiXCR, one entry per CDR3 protein. The sample lists more than 85,000 distinct CDR3 sequences; under 60% were seen once. Trimming took 1 base from V and 0 from J, leaving 6 bases between them. Germline assignment: CDR1 SQVTM and CDR2 ANQGSEA. This CDR3 is 13 amino acids long. Sample: blood. The V call is TRBV29-1, the J call TRBJ1-1, with D unclear. This TCR was recovered from a male donor with acne. CDR3 sequence reads: CSVEVAMNTEAFF. CDR3 nucleotide sequence: TGCAGCGTTGAAGTAGCAATGAACACTGAAGCTTTCTTT. Based on the CDR3 plus reference TRBV29-1 and TRBJ1-1, the full variable domain is SAVISQKPSRDICQRGTSLTIQCQVDSQVTMMFWYRQQPGQSLTLIATANQGSEATYESGFVIDKFPISRPNLTFSTLTVSNMSPEDSSIYLCSVEVAMNTEAFFGQGTRLTVV.